A single sample gave rise to the 26 T cell receptor beta chains below, sequenced in a study of shared clonotypes between healthy human individuals. The repertoire was sequenced with immunoSEQ multiplex PCR; TCRdb's copy has only in-frame clones and lacks some. Among some 1,900,000 clones listed, roughly 95% were seen once. Terminally differentiated effector memory CD45RA+ cells were excluded by CCR7 positive selection of CD45RO-negative cells. The sequenced sample consisted of naive CD8+ T cells sorted from blood. All receptors derive from a man in his late teens or twenties in good health.

J is TRBJ1-1 and V is TRBV2; unclear D gene. CDR3 size: 12 residues. The germline gives CDR1 SNHLY, CDR2 FYNNEI. V lost 6 bases to trimming and J lost 7 bases, with 12 bases between them. For the CDR3, the DNA is TGTGCCAGCAGGACGACTAGAGGTGAAGCTTTCTTT. Amino acid sequence: CASRTTRGEAFF.

The table lists this clone with a count of one. The rearrangement joins TRBV2 to TRBJ2-5; D remains unclear. Germline V gene sequence: CDR1 SNHLY, CDR2 FYNNEI. The CDR3 is 8 residues long. The V end was cut by 8 bases, the J end by 12 bases, with 7 bases between. The CDR3: CASADKYF. Here the CDR3 DNA reads TGTGCCAGCGCCGATAAGTACTTC.

V and J are TRBV19 and TRBJ1-1; D not certain. The CDR3 loop spans 13 amino acids. V lost 5 bases and J lost 0, with 7 bases in between. Looked up from germline, CDR1 is LNHDA and CDR2 is SQIVND (reference sequence). CDR3 bases: TGTGCCAGTAGTTCCCAAATGAACACTGAAGCTTTCTTT. Its translation is CASSSQMNTEAFF.

The chain combines TRBV5-6 with TRBJ1-2, with TRBD1 matching 11 bases. The CDR3 has 16 residues. The trim removed 2 bases at V and 1 base at J, leaving 4 bases unmatched. Germline CDR1 and CDR2: SGHDT and YYEEEE. CDR3 region: CASSFAGTGGNYGYTF. In DNA form, the CDR3 reads TGTGCCAGCAGCTTCGCCGGGACAGGGGGTAACTATGGCTACACCTTC.

The rearrangement uses TRBV10-2 and TRBJ2-1, with D tentatively TRBD1 (6 bases). The CDR3 is 11 amino acids. V lost 5 bases and J lost 10, with 9 bases in between. Germline CDR1 WSHSY, CDR2 SAAADI. The chain's CDR3 is CASSPGVEQFF. The DNA for the CDR3 is TGCGCCAGCAGTCCAGGGGTAGAGCAGTTCTTC.

J is TRBJ2-3 and V is TRBV28; D not resolved. CDR3 size: 16 residues. Germline CDR1 and CDR2: MDHEN and SYDVKM. Between the trimmed V and J ends, which lost 7 bases and 0 bases, there was a span of 17 bases. CDR3 nucleotide sequence: TGTGCCAGCAACCCCGAGGTCCCGGATAGCACAGATACGCAGTATTTT. It encodes CASNPEVPDSTDTQYF.

Only one count was recorded for this clone. The chain has TRBV25-1 and TRBJ2-5, with D hard to call. V was cut by 6 bases and J by 2 bases, with 10 bases left in between. The CDR3 totals 13 residues. Germline CDR1 reads MGHDK; CDR2 reads SYGVNS. The CDR3 coding sequence is TGTGCCAGCAGGGCGCATATACAAGAGACCCAGTACTTC. Translating gives CASRAHIQETQYF.

This clone was recorded only once. This chain joins TRBV5-1 and TRBJ2-7; tentatively, D is TRBD1 (5 bases). The CDR3 is 16 residues long. Trimming cost V 0 bases and J 4 bases, with 17 bases left between them. In germline, CDR1 is SGHRS, CDR2 YFSETQ. CDR3 sequence reads: CASSLADAGPQYEQYF. The CDR3 DNA is TGCGCCAGCAGCTTGGCCGATGCAGGGCCCCAATACGAGCAGTACTTC.

V usage is TRBV10-1 and J usage is TRBJ1-6; 8 bases are a match to TRBD1. Germline-derived CDR1 and CDR2 are WNHNN and SYGVQD (reference sequence). The trim removed 6 bases at V and 6 bases at J, leaving 7 bases unmatched. This CDR3 spans 15 amino acids. Here the CDR3 DNA reads TGCGCCAGCAGCCCGACAGGGGAAGGTAATTCACCCCTCCACTTT. This codes for CASSPTGEGNSPLHF.

The rearrangement uses TRBV27 and TRBJ2-7; tentative D call: TRBD1 (5 bases). V lost 2 bases to trimming and J lost 3 bases, with 8 bases between them. This CDR3 contains 13 residues. Germline assignment: CDR1 MNHEY and CDR2 SMNVEV (reference sequence). In nucleotides, the CDR3 is TGTGCCAGCAGTTTAGAAGGGGACTACGAGCAGTACTTC. This gives the protein CASSLEGDYEQYF.

The rearrangement links TRBV28 to TRBJ1-6; tentatively, D is TRBD1 (6 bases). The germline V gene has CDR1 MDHEN and CDR2 SYDVKM. The CDR3 has 15 residues. V was shortened by 0 bases and J by 4 bases, with 7 bases between the two germline ends. This CDR3 is CASSLWDRYNSPLHF. The CDR3 DNA reads TGTGCCAGCAGTTTATGGGACAGATATAATTCACCCCTCCACTTT.

This chain links TRBV5-6 with TRBJ2-7; 9 nucleotides align to TRBD1. The CDR3 contains 15 residues. J gave up 5 bases and V 4 bases, and 10 bases lay outside the gene matches. Germline V CDR1 and CDR2: SGHDT, YYEEEE. The chain's CDR3 is CASSPGPGQGNEQYF. CDR3 nucleotide sequence: TGTGCCAGCAGCCCCGGTCCGGGACAGGGTAACGAGCAGTACTTC.

The V call is TRBV19, the J call TRBJ2-1; TRBD1 is a possible D gene (6 bases). There are 13 residues in the CDR3. V shed 3 bases and J shed 10 bases, with 13 bases lying between them. In germline, CDR1 is LNHDA, CDR2 SQIVND (reference sequence). CDR3 region: CASSILGGGEQFF. CDR3 DNA: TGTGCCAGTAGTATCTTAGGGGGTGGGGAGCAGTTCTTC. The variable domain in full, completed from reference TRBV19 and TRBJ2-1, reads DGGITQSPKYLFRKEGQNVTLSCEQNLNHDAMYWYRQDPGQGLRLIYYSQIVNDFQKGDIAEGYSVSREKKESFPLTVTSAQKNPTAFYLCASSILGGGEQFFGPGTRLTVL.

This chain connects TRBV9 to TRBJ2-1, with TRBD2 matching 7 bases. The J segment lost 4 bases and the V segment lost 0 bases, leaving 13 bases of the junction unmatched. Germline lookup yields CDR1 SGDLS and CDR2 YYNGEE. This CDR3 spans 18 amino acids. In DNA form, the CDR3 reads TGTGCCAGCAGCGTAGTGCCCGGTCTAGCGGAGACATACAATGAGCAGTTCTTC. Translated: CASSVVPGLAETYNEQFF.

Written as DNA, the CDR3 is TGTGCCAGCAGCGCCCTCCGGGACAGCCGTTACGAGCAGTACTTC. Protein product: CASSALRDSRYEQYF. The chain joins TRBV7-8 to TRBJ2-7; 7 bases match TRBD1. Looked up from germline, CDR1 is SGHVS and CDR2 is FQNEAQ. J lost 4 bases, V lost 5 bases, and 11 bases had no gene match. This CDR3 has 15 amino acids.

This clone was picked up one time. The chain links TRBV12-2 to TRBJ1-2. TRBV12-2 is a pseudogene locus. This CDR3 spans 16 amino acids. The DNA of the CDR3 is TGTGCAAGTCGCGCCAGCCAGGGGGGGCATAACTATGGCTACACCTTC. Translation: CASRASQGGHNYGYTF.

This chain connects TRBV19 to TRBJ2-7, with 8 bases aligning to TRBD1. Germline assignment: CDR1 LNHDA and CDR2 SQIVND (reference sequence). After removal of 0 bases from V and 5 bases from J, the junction contained 12 bases not matched to a gene. The CDR3 length is 17 residues. The CDR3 sequence: CASSIDLSGGERNEQYF. The CDR3 coding sequence is TGTGCCAGTAGTATAGATCTATCAGGGGGCGAAAGGAACGAGCAGTACTTC.

The J gene is TRBJ2-7, the V gene TRBV4-1, with D perhaps matching TRBD2 (5 bases). Germline CDR1 reads MGHRA; CDR2 reads YSYEKL. The CDR3 runs 15 residues. V was pared by 1 base and J by 3 bases, with 13 bases between. CDR3 sequence reads: CASSQGPGSLYEQYF. The CDR3 nucleotides read TGCGCCAGCAGCCAAGGACCGGGGAGTCTCTACGAGCAGTACTTC.

This chain joins TRBV27 and TRBJ2-3, with TRBD2 identical over 12 bases. The CDR3 extends over 15 amino acids. Germline values: CDR1 MNHEY, CDR2 SMNVEV (reference sequence). Trimming cost V 7 bases and J 6 bases; bases outside gene matches: 8. The CDR3 region has the DNA TGTGCCAGCAAGCTAGCGGGGGGGGCCTGGGATACGCAGTATTTT. Translation: CASKLAGGAWDTQYF.

The chain has TRBV10-3 and TRBJ2-1; the match to TRBD1 covers 8 bases. The CDR3 spans 14 residues. V shed 2 bases and J 5 bases; nucleotides not matched to a gene: 2. Germline V CDR1 and CDR2: ENHRY, SYGVKD. CDR3 bases: TGTGCCATCAGTGAGGACAGGGGAGACAATGAGCAGTTCTTC. It codes for CAISEDRGDNEQFF.

A word on this clone: The same CDR3 is also encoded by other DNA sequences in this sample. The rearrangement links TRBV20-1 to TRBJ2-1; D is unclear. The CDR3 length is 10 residues. CDR1 is DFQATT and CDR2 is SNEGSKA in the germline V gene (reference sequence). V lost 3 bases, J lost 7 bases, and 4 bases lay in between. CDR3 protein: CSASLNEQFF. The CDR3 DNA follows: TGCAGTGCTAGCTTAAATGAGCAGTTCTTC.

This sequence joins TRBV13 and TRBJ2-1, with 7 nucleotides matching TRBD2. Looked up from germline, CDR1 is PRHDT and CDR2 is FYEKMQ (reference sequence). Germline trimming cut 5 bases from V and 7 bases from J; bases unmatched to any gene: 2. The CDR3 extends over 12 amino acids. The DNA of the CDR3 is TGTGCCAGCAGCGGGGGGGAGAATGAGCAGTTCTTC. Its protein is CASSGGENEQFF. The complete variable domain, with remaining parts taken from reference TRBV13 and TRBJ2-1, reads AAGVIQSPRHLIKEKRETATLKCYPIPRHDTVYWYQQGPGQDPQFLISFYEKMQSDKGSIPDRFSAQQFSDYHSELNMSSLELGDSALYFCASSGGENEQFFGPGTRLTVL.

The V gene is TRBV4-1, the J gene TRBJ1-2, with TRBD1 matching over 9 bases. This CDR3 has 16 amino acids. CDR1 and CDR2 (germline): MGHRA, YSYEKL. V trimming: 3 bases; J trimming: 5 bases; junction bases outside the gene matches: 10. The chain's CDR3 is CASSQAAGTGRYGYTF. For the CDR3, the DNA is TGCGCCAGCAGCCAGGCCGCCGGGACAGGGAGGTATGGCTACACCTTC.

The table lists this clone with a count of one. CDR3 amino acids: CASSPVGTGGSYEQYF. The DNA for the CDR3 is TGTGCCAGCAGTCCGGTAGGGACAGGGGGTTCCTACGAGCAGTACTTC. The rearrangement uses TRBV2 and TRBJ2-7; 11 bases are a match to TRBD1. CDR3 length: 16 residues. Germline V lookup: CDR1 SNHLY, CDR2 FYNNEI. Trimming at V came to 5 bases and at J to 1 base, leaving 7 bases not matched to a gene.

This chain uses TRBV23-1 with TRBJ1-6; 7 bases line up with TRBD1. TRBV23-1 is recorded as an ORF, its role being uncertain. The CDR3 contains 17 residues. Trimming took 4 bases from V and 8 from J; bases not matched to a gene: 14. CDR3 sequence: CASSRPLKTGRHSPLHF. The DNA of the CDR3 is TGCGCCAGCAGTCGACCCCTCAAGACAGGGAGGCATTCACCCCTCCACTTT.

The CDR3 DNA reads TGTGCCAGCAGTTGGGGCAGTAACTACGAGCAGTACTTC. Protein product: CASSWGSNYEQYF. J is TRBJ2-7 and V is TRBV27; possibly TRBD1 for D (5 bases). Germline assignment: CDR1 MNHEY and CDR2 SMNVEV (reference sequence). The CDR3 is made up of 13 amino acids. Deletions cut 4 bases from V and 3 bases from J, with 10 bases between.